The clone carrying this TCR beta chain has a single count. Its target is unknown. This sample was included in a study of Graves' ophthalmopathy and Graves' hyperthyroidism. Amplifying from RNA transcripts, the study obtained TCR beta CDR3 regions. Second-round multiplex PCR followed a first-round RT-PCR using HTBI primers. MiXCR was run by TCRdb on the multiplex PCR reads, yielding one entry per CDR3 protein. The repertoire holds roughly 1.1 million distinct CDR3 sequences, with 36% as singletons. V was trimmed by 2 bases and J by 0 bases, leaving 19 bases between them. The CDR3 covers 18 residues. Germline loops: CDR1 SGHVS, CDR2 FQNEAQ. The hyperthyroidism patients had a new diagnosis of under 2 months' duration and were aged 18 to 65. Each diagnosis was determined on the basis of clinical symptoms, serum thyroxine, TRAb, thyroid ultrasound and orbital computed tomography. Overall study results and limits: Most thyroid-expanded clonotypes exceeding 0.001 frequency were also found in blood. The model's ophthalmopathy progression predictions had about 69% sensitivity and 72% to 75% specificity.

Sequencing was done on a sample of peripheral blood or thyroid tissue (not recorded which). The rearrangement joins TRBV7-8 to TRBJ1-1; D unclear. The sequence was collected from an adult man with Graves' hyperthyroidism. The CDR3 here is CASSLLRSSGPMNTEAFF. In DNA, the CDR3 is TGTGCCAGCAGCTTATTGAGGTCCTCTGGACCGATGAACACTGAAGCTTTCTTT.